What follows are 5 T cell receptor beta chains derived from one specimen sequenced in a study of T-cell reconstitution after alpha-beta-depleted transplantation in children. TCRbeta library preparation incorporated unique molecular identifiers. TCRdb re-called the PCR reads through MiXCR, storing one row per CDR3 protein. The data contain 700,000 or so distinct CDR3 sequences, roughly 13% of them seen just once; the ten biggest clones take up 0.79%. The specimen was PBMCs, collected before TCRalphabeta/CD19-depleted stem cell transplant. The receptors stem from a girl aged 2 to 10 with congenital amegakaryocytic thrombocytopenia, due to receive a stem cell transplant.

The V call is TRBV11-2, the J call TRBJ2-5, with TRBD1 as a possible D gene (6 bases). Germline CDR1 is SGHAT and CDR2 is FQNNGV. V was pared by 4 bases and J by 2 bases, with 14 bases between. CDR3 size: 15 residues. The CDR3 region is CASSSGQSWQETQYF. The CDR3 DNA reads TGTGCCAGCAGCTCCGGACAGAGCTGGCAAGAGACCCAGTACTTC. The entire variable domain, with the rest obtained from reference TRBV11-2 and TRBJ2-5, is as follows: EAGVAQSPRYKIIEKRQSVAFWCNPISGHATLYWYQQILGQGPKLLIQFQNNGVVDDSQLPKDRFSAERLKGVDSTLKIQPAKLEDSAVYLCASSSGQSWQETQYFGPGTRLLVL.

Details on this clonotype: This may be a read error, as it is one base from a much larger clone. This sequence joins TRBV15 and TRBJ2-7; 7 bases are shared with TRBD1. Looked up from germline, CDR1 is LNHNV and CDR2 is YYDKDF (reference sequence). This CDR3 has 14 amino acids. Here the CDR3 reads CATSSRDRNYELYF. CDR3 coding DNA: TGTGCCACCAGTTCTCGGGACAGAAACTACGAGCTGTACTTC.

This clonotype came up many times. The chain is built from TRBV5-1 and TRBJ2-1; D not resolved. The ends were cut back, 4 bases at V and 4 bases at J, with 27 bases in the middle. Germline-derived CDR1 and CDR2 are SGHRS and YFSETQ. The CDR3 is 19 residues long. For the CDR3, the DNA is TGCGCCAGCAGCCCTCTGTATTCCGGGCAGGCGTGGGATTACAATGAGCAGTTCTTC. This sequence encodes CASSPLYSGQAWDYNEQFF.

This clonotype was seen many times. The V and J genes are TRBV5-1 and TRBJ2-7; a weak D match, TRBD2 (6 bases). V lost 3 bases to trimming and J lost 4 bases, with 14 bases between them. CDR3 length: 14 amino acids. CDR1 and CDR2 from the germline V gene are SGHRS and YFSETQ. CDR3 in DNA: TGCGCCAGCAGCTACAGGACTACCCAGTACGAGCAGTACTTC. It specifies CASSYRTTQYEQYF.

In its sample, this clonotype was seen many times. The chain couples TRBV20-1 to TRBJ2-2; the D gene is possibly TRBD1 (5 bases). This CDR3 contains 13 residues. Germline values: CDR1 DFQATT, CDR2 SNEGSKA (reference sequence). Trimming removed 2 bases at V and 5 bases at J, with 9 bases between. CDR3 residues: CSARSQGTGELFF. CDR3 bases: TGCAGTGCTAGATCCCAGGGTACCGGGGAGCTGTTTTTT.